The 28 T cell receptor beta chains presented below share a single source sample, sequenced in a study of T cell responses to AZD1222 COVID-19 vaccine. Repertoires were generated with immunoSEQ multiplex PCR, while TCRdb's copy carries only in-frame clones and drops some. The table records some 200,000 clones, about 95% of them present only once. The source material was peripheral blood, sampled 28 days after the second dose of the MenACWY control vaccine. These TCRs come from an adult who received the MenACWY meningococcal vaccine as a control.

The chain is built from TRBV19 and TRBJ1-1; tentatively, D is TRBD1 (5 bases). This CDR3 region has 13 residues. CDR1 LNHDA and CDR2 SQIVND come from the germline V gene (reference sequence). Trimming stripped 1 base from V and 7 bases from J, with 10 bases between. The CDR3 region is CASSIGGESEAFF. CDR3 DNA sequence: TGTGCCAGTAGTATAGGAGGGGAGAGTGAAGCTTTCTTT.

This clone was picked up a small number of times. One junction end does not reproduce the germline sequence, and a read error may be involved. V is TRBV6-5 and J is TRBJ1-1; possible D gene TRBD1, 6 bases. The CDR3 extends over 14 amino acids. Looked up from germline, CDR1 is MNHEY and CDR2 is SVGAGI. This chain's CDR3 is CASSDSQGRAEAFF. The CDR3 region has the DNA TGTGCCAGCAGTGACTCACAGGGTCGGGCTGAAGCTTTCTTT.

J is TRBJ2-7 and V is TRBV4-1, with a tentative D call TRBD1 (5 bases). Trimming left V 0 bases short and J 12 bases short, with 15 bases between. Per the germline V gene, CDR1 is MGHRA and CDR2 is YSYEKL. The CDR3 length is 13 residues. CDR3 DNA sequence: TGCGCCAGCAGCCAAGAGGAATGGGGCCCGCGGTACTTC. Translated, it gives CASSQEEWGPRYF.

This CDR3 is CASSQDRGVSYEQYF. The CDR3 DNA follows: TGCGCCAGCAGCCAAGACAGGGGGGTTTCCTACGAGCAGTACTTC. This rearrangement joins TRBV4-3 to TRBJ2-7, with D tentatively TRBD1 (7 bases). Germline V gene data show CDR1 as LGHNA and CDR2 as YSLEER. The CDR3 has 15 residues. V was trimmed by 0 bases and J by 1 base, leaving 10 bases between them.

V and J are TRBV15 and TRBJ2-2, with D possibly matching TRBD1 (5 bases). Germline V gene data show CDR1 as LNHNV and CDR2 as YYDKDF (reference sequence). The CDR3 contains 15 residues. Trimming took off 0 bases at V and 5 bases at J, with 10 bases between the two ends. CDR3 loop: CATSRERTPTGELFF. DNA for the CDR3: TGTGCCACCAGCAGAGAACGGACACCGACCGGGGAGCTGTTTTTT.

The chain couples TRBV10-3 to TRBJ1-1; D not resolved. CDR3 size: 13 residues. The germline CDR1 and CDR2 sequences are ENHRY and SYGVKD. V dropped 0 bases and J dropped 1 base, with 3 bases sitting between them. The chain's CDR3 is CAISESENTEAFF. The CDR3 region has the DNA TGTGCCATCAGTGAGTCAGAGAACACTGAAGCTTTCTTT.

This clone was seen only a few times. This chain joins TRBV6-2 or TRBV6-3 and TRBJ1-2, with D possibly matching TRBD1 (6 bases). Trimming stripped 2 bases from V and 2 bases from J, with 12 bases between. In germline, CDR1 is MNHEY, CDR2 SVGEGT. The CDR3 loop spans 15 amino acids. In DNA form, the CDR3 reads TGTGCCAGCAGTTACGCGGCAGGGGACAACTATGGCTACACCTTC. Protein: CASSYAAGDNYGYTF.

The CDR3 spells CATSEYNEQFF. The CDR3 coding sequence is TGTGCCACCAGTGAGTACAATGAGCAGTTCTTC. The chain combines TRBV24-1 with TRBJ2-1; D remains ambiguous. The CDR3 contains 11 residues. Deletions cut 4 bases from V and 4 bases from J, with 1 base between. The germline gives CDR1 KGHDR, CDR2 SFDVKD.

This chain joins TRBV10-3 and TRBJ2-7; D not certain. Trimming removed 6 bases from V and 2 bases from J, with 5 bases in between. CDR3 length equals 11 residues. Germline V gene sequence: CDR1 ENHRY, CDR2 SYGVKD. The CDR3 spells CAISTAYEQYF. DNA for the CDR3: TGTGCCATCAGCACAGCCTACGAGCAGTACTTC.

The chain carries TRBV18 and TRBJ1-4, with TRBD1 matching over 10 bases. Germline lookup yields CDR1 KGHSH and CDR2 LQKENI. This CDR3 has 14 residues. V lost 6 bases and J lost 8; bases outside the gene matches: 6. The CDR3 spells CASSRDRGVEKLFF. In DNA, the CDR3 is TGTGCCAGCTCGCGGGACAGGGGTGTGGAAAAACTGTTTTTT. Together with reference TRBV18 and TRBJ1-4, the CDR3 gives the full variable domain: NAGVMQNPRHLVRRRGQEARLRCSPMKGHSHVYWYRQLPEEGLKFMVYLQKENIIDESGMPKERFSAEFPKEGPSILRIQQVVRGDSAAYFCASSRDRGVEKLFFGSGTQLSVL.

About this clone itself: The junction shows a germline mismatch at one end, possibly a read error. This chain connects TRBV7-7 to TRBJ2-1; D possibly corresponds to TRBD1 (6 bases). Germline CDR1 and CDR2: SSHAT and FNYEAQ (reference sequence). The CDR3 contains 15 residues. CDR3 coding DNA: TGTGCTAGCAGCAGAGAACAGGGATCGTACAATGAGCAGTTCTTC. It is translated as CASSREQGSYNEQFF.

The gene calls are TRBV19 and TRBJ1-2, with D unresolved. Germline values: CDR1 LNHDA, CDR2 SQIVND (reference sequence). CDR3 length equals 13 residues. V was clipped by 6 bases and J by 0 bases, with 8 bases between them. The CDR3 reads CASRQLANYGYTF. CDR3 nucleotide sequence: TGTGCCAGTAGGCAATTAGCTAACTATGGCTACACCTTC. The variable domain in full, with the rest retrieved from reference TRBV19 and TRBJ1-2, is DGGITQSPKYLFRKEGQNVTLSCEQNLNHDAMYWYRQDPGQGLRLIYYSQIVNDFQKGDIAEGYSVSREKKESFPLTVTSAQKNPTAFYLCASRQLANYGYTFGSGTRLTVV.

The CDR3: CASSSPSLVTQYF. Here the CDR3 DNA reads TGTGCCAGCAGCTCCCCCTCGTTGGTTACGCAGTATTTT. V is TRBV7-9 and J is TRBJ2-3; D remains unclear. The CDR3 loop spans 13 amino acids. CDR1 is SEHNR and CDR2 is FQNEAQ in the germline V gene (reference sequence). Trimming took 4 bases from V and 8 from J, leaving 13 bases between them.

The gene calls are TRBV3-1 (or the pseudogene TRBV3-2) and TRBJ1-5, with 7 bases fitting TRBD1. The germline CDR1 and CDR2 sequences are LGHDT and YNNKEL (reference sequence). This CDR3 contains 14 residues. Germline trimming cut 4 bases from V and 4 bases from J; bases unmatched to any gene: 4. Here the CDR3 DNA reads TGTGCCAGCAGCCCGGGACAGAGGAATCAGCCCCAGCATTTT. Its protein is CASSPGQRNQPQHF.

This chain uses TRBV6-5 with TRBJ2-7; possibly TRBD2 for D (6 bases). CDR3 length equals 12 residues. CDR1 is MNHEY, CDR2 SVGAGI, per germline. The CDR3 coding sequence is TGTGCAACCGGGGACTTTTCCTACGAGCAGTACTTC. This translates into CATGDFSYEQYF.

The CDR3 coding sequence is TGTGCCAGCAGCGCCCACGGGCACTACGAGCAGTACTTC. Residues: CASSAHGHYEQYF. The chain carries TRBV5-8 and TRBJ2-7; D remains ambiguous. V lost 4 bases and J lost 3, with 11 bases in between. This CDR3 is 13 amino acids long. Germline V lookup: CDR1 SGHTS, CDR2 YDEGEE.

The chain links TRBV27 to TRBJ1-5, with D uncertain. The CDR3 runs 15 residues. V lost 2 bases to trimming and J lost 0 bases, with 8 bases between them. In germline, CDR1 is MNHEY, CDR2 SMNVEV (reference sequence). DNA for the CDR3: TGTGCCAGCAGTTTAACCGCCTATAGCAATCAGCCCCAGCATTTT. Its translation is CASSLTAYSNQPQHF.

The chain is built from TRBV5-1 and TRBJ1-4; D unclear. The CDR3 length is 16 residues. Germline CDR1 reads SGHRS; CDR2 reads YFSETQ. The V and J ends lost 0 bases and 0 bases respectively, with 9 bases between them. Written as DNA, the CDR3 is TGCGCCAGCAGCTTGGGGGCCATTGCAACTAATGAAAAACTGTTTTTT. Its translation is CASSLGAIATNEKLFF.

The V call is TRBV3-1 (or the pseudogene TRBV3-2), the J call TRBJ1-2, with 7 bases fitting TRBD1. The trim removed 2 bases at V and 7 bases at J, leaving 7 bases unmatched. The CDR3 length is 14 residues. Germline V gene lookup returns CDR1 LGHDT and CDR2 YNNKEL (reference sequence). The CDR3 protein is CASSQHTGEAGYTF. The CDR3 region has the DNA TGTGCCAGCAGCCAACATACAGGGGAGGCTGGCTACACCTTC.

The rearrangement joins TRBV30 to TRBJ2-1; TRBD1 might be the D (5 bases). Trimming took 5 bases from V and 9 from J, leaving 14 bases between them. The CDR3 runs 12 residues. CDR1 and CDR2 (germline): GTSNPN, SVGIG (reference sequence). The CDR3 DNA reads as TGTGCCTGGGGGGTAGGGGCGGTTGAGCAGTTCTTC. Translated, it gives CAWGVGAVEQFF.

The chain couples TRBV12-3 or TRBV12-4 to TRBJ1-1; no definite D call. The CDR3 sequence is 13 residues long. V lost 6 bases and J 0 bases, leaving 8 bases between the germline ends. The CDR3: CASSLPLNTEAFF. CDR3 bases: TGTGCCAGCAGCCTACCTCTGAACACTGAAGCTTTCTTT.

The genes are TRBV5-5 and TRBJ2-3; 8 nucleotides match TRBD2. CDR1 and CDR2 from the germline V gene are SGHKS and YYEKEE (reference sequence). The CDR3 loop spans 15 amino acids. With 4 bases clipped from V and 3 bases from J, the junction kept 7 bases outside the gene matches. CDR3 in DNA: TGTGCCAGCAGCGGCGGAGCGGGAGTTACAGATACGCAGTATTTT. The encoded protein is CASSGGAGVTDTQYF.

CDR3 region: CASSYSRVAETQYF. CDR3 DNA sequence: TGTGCCAGCAGTTACAGCAGGGTTGCGGAGACCCAGTACTTC. V usage is TRBV6-5 and J usage is TRBJ2-5; possible D gene TRBD1, 5 bases. V gave up 2 bases and J gave up 5 bases, with 12 bases separating them. Looked up from germline, CDR1 is MNHEY and CDR2 is SVGAGI. This CDR3 is built from 14 residues.

The CDR3 nucleotides read TGTGCCAGCAGTTCGGCAGCCGGGACAGGTTACAGCTATGGCTACACCTTC. Translating gives CASSSAAGTGYSYGYTF. The chain employs TRBV28 and TRBJ1-2, with 8 bases that match TRBD1. The germline CDR1 and CDR2 sequences are MDHEN and SYDVKM. This CDR3 is built from 17 residues. J lost 4 bases, V lost 4 bases, and 14 bases had no gene match.

This chain joins TRBV7-2 and TRBJ2-1; D uncertain. The CDR3 has 15 amino acids. Germline-derived CDR1 and CDR2 are SGHTA and FQGNSA. Trimming stripped 1 base from V and 2 bases from J, with 9 bases between. The CDR3 DNA is TGTGCCAGCAGCTTAGACGGACCGCCCTACAATGAGCAGTTCTTC. It specifies CASSLDGPPYNEQFF.

This rearrangement joins TRBV6-6 to TRBJ2-7, with a possible D match to TRBD2 (6 bases). CDR3 length: 13 amino acids. From germline, CDR1 is MNHNY and CDR2 SVGAGI (reference sequence). The V end lost 2 bases, the J end lost 7 bases, and 12 bases lay between the germline ends. CDR3 protein: CASSYGGVGEQYF. The CDR3 bases are TGTGCCAGCAGTTACGGCGGGGTGGGGGAGCAGTACTTC.

V usage is TRBV5-6 and J usage is TRBJ1-2, with D possibly TRBD1 on 5 matching bases. Per the germline V gene, CDR1 is SGHDT and CDR2 is YYEEEE. V was pared by 6 bases and J by 1 base, with 22 bases between. This CDR3 has 17 amino acids. The CDR3 region has the DNA TGTGCCAGCACCCCCTTCGATGGGGCCGGTATTAACTATGGCTACACCTTC. Protein product: CASTPFDGAGINYGYTF.

The chain combines TRBV2 with TRBJ1-5, with no clear D. This CDR3 comprises 13 residues. V was shortened by 7 bases and J by 9 bases, with 16 bases between the two germline ends. Germline CDR1 and CDR2: SNHLY and FYNNEI. CDR3 region: CASNDADRWPQHF. CDR3 bases: TGTGCCAGCAACGACGCGGATCGGTGGCCCCAGCATTTT.